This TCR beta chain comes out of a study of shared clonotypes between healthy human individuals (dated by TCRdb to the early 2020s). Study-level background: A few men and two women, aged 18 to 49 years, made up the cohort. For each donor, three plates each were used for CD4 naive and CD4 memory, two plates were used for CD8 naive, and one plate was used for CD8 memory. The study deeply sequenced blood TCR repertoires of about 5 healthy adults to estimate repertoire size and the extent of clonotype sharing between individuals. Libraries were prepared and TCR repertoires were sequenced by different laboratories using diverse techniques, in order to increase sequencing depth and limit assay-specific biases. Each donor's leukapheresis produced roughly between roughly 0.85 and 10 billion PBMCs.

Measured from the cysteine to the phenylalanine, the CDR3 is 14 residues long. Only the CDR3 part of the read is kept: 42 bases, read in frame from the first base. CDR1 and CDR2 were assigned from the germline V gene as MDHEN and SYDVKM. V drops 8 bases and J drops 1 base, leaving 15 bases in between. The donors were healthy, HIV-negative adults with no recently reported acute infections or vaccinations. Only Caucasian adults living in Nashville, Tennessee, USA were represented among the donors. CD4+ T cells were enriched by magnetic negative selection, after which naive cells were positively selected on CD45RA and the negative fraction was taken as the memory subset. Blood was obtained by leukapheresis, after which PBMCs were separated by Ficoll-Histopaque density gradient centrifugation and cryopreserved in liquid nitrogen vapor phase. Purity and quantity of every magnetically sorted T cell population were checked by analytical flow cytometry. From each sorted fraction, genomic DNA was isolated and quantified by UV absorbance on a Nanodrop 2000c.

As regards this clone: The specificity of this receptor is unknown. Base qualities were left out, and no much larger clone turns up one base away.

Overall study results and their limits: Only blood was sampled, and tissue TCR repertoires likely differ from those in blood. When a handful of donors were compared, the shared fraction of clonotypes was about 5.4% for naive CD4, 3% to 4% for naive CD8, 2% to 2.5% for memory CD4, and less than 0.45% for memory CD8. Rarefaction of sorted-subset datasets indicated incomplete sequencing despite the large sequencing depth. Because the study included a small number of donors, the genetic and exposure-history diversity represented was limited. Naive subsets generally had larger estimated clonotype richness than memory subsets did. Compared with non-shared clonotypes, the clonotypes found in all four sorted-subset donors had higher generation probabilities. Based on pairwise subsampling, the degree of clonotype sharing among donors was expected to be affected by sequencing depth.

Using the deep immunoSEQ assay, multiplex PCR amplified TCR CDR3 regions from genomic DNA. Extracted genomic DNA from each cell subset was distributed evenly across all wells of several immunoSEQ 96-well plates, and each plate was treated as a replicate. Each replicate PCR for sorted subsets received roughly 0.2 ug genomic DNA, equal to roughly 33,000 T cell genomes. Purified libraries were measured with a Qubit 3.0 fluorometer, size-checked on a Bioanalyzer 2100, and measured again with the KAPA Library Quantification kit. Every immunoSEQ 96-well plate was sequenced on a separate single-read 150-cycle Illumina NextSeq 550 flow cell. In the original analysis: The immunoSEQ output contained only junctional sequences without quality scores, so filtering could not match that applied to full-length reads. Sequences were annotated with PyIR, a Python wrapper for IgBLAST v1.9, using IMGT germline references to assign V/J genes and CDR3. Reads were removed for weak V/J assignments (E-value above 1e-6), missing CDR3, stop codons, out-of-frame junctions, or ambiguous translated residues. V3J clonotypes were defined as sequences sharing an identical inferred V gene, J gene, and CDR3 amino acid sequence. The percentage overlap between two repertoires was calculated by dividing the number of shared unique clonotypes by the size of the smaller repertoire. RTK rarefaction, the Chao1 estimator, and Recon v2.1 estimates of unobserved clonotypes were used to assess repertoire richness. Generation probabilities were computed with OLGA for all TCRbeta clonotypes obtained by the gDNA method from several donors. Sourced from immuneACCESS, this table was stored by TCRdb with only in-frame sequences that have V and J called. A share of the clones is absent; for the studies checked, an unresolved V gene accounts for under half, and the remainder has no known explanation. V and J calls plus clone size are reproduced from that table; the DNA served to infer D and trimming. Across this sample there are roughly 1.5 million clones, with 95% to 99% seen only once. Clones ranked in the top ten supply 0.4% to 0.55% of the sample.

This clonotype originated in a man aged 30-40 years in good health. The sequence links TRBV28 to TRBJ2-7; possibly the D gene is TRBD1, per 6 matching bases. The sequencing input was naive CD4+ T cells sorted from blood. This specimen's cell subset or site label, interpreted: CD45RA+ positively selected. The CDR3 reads CASRTPGQSYEQYF. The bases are TGTGCCAGCCGAACTCCCGGACAGTCCTACGAGCAGTACTTC.